Presented here are 11 T cell receptor beta chains from one specimen sequenced in a study of control samples from healthy donors and cancer patients. Produced via immunoSEQ multiplex PCR; TCRdb's table is partial and in-frame only. Among roughly 130,000 clones listed, under 95% were seen once. Sequenced sample: blood. These receptor sequences come from a young man in good health.

The chain employs TRBV19 and TRBJ1-5, with D unresolved. In germline, CDR1 is LNHDA, CDR2 SQIVND (reference sequence). The CDR3 is 11 residues long. The germline V and J ends were trimmed by 4 bases and 9 bases, with 7 bases remaining between them. The CDR3 loop reads CASSTGWPQHF. CDR3 coding DNA: TGTGCCAGTAGTACTGGTTGGCCCCAGCATTTT.

V and J are TRBV6-2 or TRBV6-3 and TRBJ1-2; tentative D call: TRBD1 (6 bases). In germline, CDR1 is MNHEY, CDR2 SVGEGT. This CDR3 is built from 17 residues. V gave up 0 bases and J gave up 6 bases, with 20 bases separating them. The chain's CDR3 is CASSYSGDHGGDNGYTF. CDR3 bases: TGTGCCAGCAGTTACTCTGGAGATCACGGGGGGGACAATGGCTACACCTTC.

V gene TRBV19 combines with J gene TRBJ2-1, with TRBD2 matching over 16 bases. The J segment lost 8 bases and the V segment lost 5 bases, leaving 9 bases of the junction unmatched. Germline V gene lookup returns CDR1 LNHDA and CDR2 SQIVND (reference sequence). This CDR3 is built from 17 residues. The CDR3 region has the DNA TGTGCCAGTAGTCATCCGGGACTAGCGGGGGGGCTGGATGAGCAGTTCTTC. Translation: CASSHPGLAGGLDEQFF.

This clone has more than one count but fewer than ten. The V and J genes are TRBV27 and TRBJ1-1; the D gene is possibly TRBD1 (6 bases). Germline V CDR1 and CDR2: MNHEY, SMNVEV (reference sequence). With 6 bases removed from V and 10 bases from J, the gap between germline ends came to 15 bases. The CDR3 length is 12 residues. CDR3 loop: CASRQTGRGAFF. CDR3 nucleotide sequence: TGTGCCAGCAGACAGACAGGCCGGGGAGCTTTCTTT.

Here the CDR3 reads CASSPSTGFNTEAFF. CDR3 nucleotide sequence: TGCGCCAGCAGCCCCTCTACAGGGTTCAACACTGAAGCTTTCTTT. This chain uses TRBV5-1 with TRBJ1-1, with a weak D call TRBD1 (6 bases). V was pared by 4 bases and J by 2 bases, with 15 bases between. Germline values: CDR1 SGHRS, CDR2 YFSETQ. This CDR3 region has 15 residues.

The chain uses TRBV18 and TRBJ2-5; the D gene could be TRBD1 or TRBD2 (5 bases each). This CDR3 has 13 residues. The V gene lost 5 bases and the J gene lost 2 bases, with 9 bases spanning the gap. CDR1 is KGHSH and CDR2 is LQKENI in the germline V gene. Here the CDR3 reads CASSGTEQETQYF. CDR3 DNA sequence: TGTGCCAGCTCAGGGACCGAGCAAGAGACCCAGTACTTC.

The chain couples TRBV4-1 to TRBJ1-6; D remains ambiguous. The CDR3 is 15 amino acids. Trimming stripped 2 bases from V and 0 bases from J, with 5 bases between. Germline V lookup: CDR1 MGHRA, CDR2 YSYEKL. The chain's CDR3 is CASSQPSSYNSPLHF. The CDR3 DNA reads TGCGCCAGCAGCCAACCGAGCTCCTATAATTCACCCCTCCACTTT.

V usage is TRBV11-3 and J usage is TRBJ2-5; D is possibly TRBD2 (6 bases). The CDR3 length is 13 residues. Germline CDR1 SGHNT, CDR2 YENEEA. Trimming removed 5 bases at V and 4 bases at J, with 11 bases between. The CDR3 spells CASSRGSSETQYF. The CDR3 nucleotides are TGTGCCAGCAGCCGGGGGTCTTCAGAGACCCAGTACTTC.

The V call is TRBV6-6, the J call TRBJ1-1, with D hard to call. Deletions cut 5 bases from V and 7 bases from J, with 8 bases between. The CDR3 spans 11 residues. Germline CDR1 is MNHNY and CDR2 is SVGAGI (reference sequence). CDR3: CASSRMIEAFF. In nucleotides, the CDR3 is TGTGCCAGCAGTCGCATGATTGAAGCTTTCTTT.

The V call is TRBV6-5, the J call TRBJ1-5, with 8 nucleotides matching TRBD1. CDR1 and CDR2 from the germline V gene are MNHEY and SVGAGI. The CDR3 loop spans 15 amino acids. With V trimmed by 5 bases and J by 6 bases, 9 bases remained unmatched. CDR3 DNA: TGTGCCAGCAGTCAGGACAGGGCTCTTCTTCAGCCCCAGCATTTT. This codes for CASSQDRALLQPQHF.

V usage is TRBV19 and J usage is TRBJ2-6; the match to TRBD1 covers 8 bases. Germline lookup yields CDR1 LNHDA and CDR2 SQIVND (reference sequence). This CDR3 contains 18 residues. V lost 5 bases and J lost 0; bases outside the gene matches: 9. CDR3 coding DNA: TGTGCCAGTAGTGCAATGGACAGGGACAGCTCTGGGGCCAACGTCCTGACTTTC. Amino acid sequence: CASSAMDRDSSGANVLTF.